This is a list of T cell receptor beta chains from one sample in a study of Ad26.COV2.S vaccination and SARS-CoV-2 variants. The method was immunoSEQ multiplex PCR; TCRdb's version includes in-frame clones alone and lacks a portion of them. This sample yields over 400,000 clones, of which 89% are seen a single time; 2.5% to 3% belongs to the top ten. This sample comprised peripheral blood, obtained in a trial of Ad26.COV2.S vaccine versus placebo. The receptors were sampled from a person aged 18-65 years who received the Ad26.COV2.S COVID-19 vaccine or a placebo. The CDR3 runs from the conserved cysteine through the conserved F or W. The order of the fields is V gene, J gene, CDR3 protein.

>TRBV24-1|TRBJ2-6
CATSDSPGGPGANVLTF
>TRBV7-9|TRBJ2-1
CASSERGLLDEQFF
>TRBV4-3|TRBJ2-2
CASSQVRDRAWVANTGELFF
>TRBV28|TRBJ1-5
CASNKDRGGGQPQHF
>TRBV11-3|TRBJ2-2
CASSGLAGIYTGELFF
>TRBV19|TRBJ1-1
CASSRQGPFVAVMNTEAFF
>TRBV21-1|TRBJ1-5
CAGSNQPQHF
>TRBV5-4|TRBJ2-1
CASSDGARINEQFF
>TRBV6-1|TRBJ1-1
CASSEAVAITEAFF
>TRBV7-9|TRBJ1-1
CASSQDHRGLNEAFF
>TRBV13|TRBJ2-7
CASSLVRDSYEQYF
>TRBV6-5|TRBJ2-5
CASNSLAGQETQYF
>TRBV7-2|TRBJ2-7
CASSLDRGEQYF
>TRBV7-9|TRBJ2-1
CASSTWTGDMRHNEQFF
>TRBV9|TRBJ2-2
CASSEVKAVNTGELFF
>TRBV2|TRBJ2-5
CASTFEQQVVETQYF
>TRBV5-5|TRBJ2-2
CASSGGMGGELFF
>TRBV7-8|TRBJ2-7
CASREGQGAYEQYF
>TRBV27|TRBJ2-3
CASSRGPRVGTDTQYF
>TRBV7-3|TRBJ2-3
CASSPWGGNTDTQYF
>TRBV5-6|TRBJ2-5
CASSLGPRETQYF
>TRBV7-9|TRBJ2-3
CASSFLTGRWYSDTQYF
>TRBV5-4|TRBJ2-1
CASSLAGRTEQFF
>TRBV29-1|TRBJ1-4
CSVSPGEKLFF
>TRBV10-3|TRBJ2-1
CAISESGGDQFF
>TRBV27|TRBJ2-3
CASSFLPTDPTDTQYF